This entry is about one TCR beta chain. Its antigen is undetermined. Likely unrecorded immune exposures existed in these nominally healthy donors. Germline CDR1 reads GTSNPN; CDR2 reads SVGIG (reference sequence). Trimming removed 4 bases at V and 7 bases at J, with 19 bases between. This CDR3 comprises 14 residues. A multiplex PCR was run with 60 Vbeta primers and 13 Jbeta primers. Generated by immunoSEQ multiplex PCR, the TCRdb table keeps only in-frame clones and is missing some. The sample shows about 120,000 clones, over 65% of them seen only once. This specimen comes from a study of cytomegalovirus exposure and HLA in healthy donors. Study-wide results and limits: In an earlier analysis, most TCR beta V segments were productive about 87% or about 30% of the time.

The sequenced material came from PBMCs. The chain links TRBV30 to TRBJ1-2, with a tentative D call TRBD1 (6 bases). This TCR came from a man in his forties in good health and CMV-seropositive. The CDR3 region is CAWTHRGMGAGYTF. CDR3 DNA sequence: TGTGCCTGGACTCATCGAGGGATGGGGGCTGGCTACACCTTC.